This T cell receptor (beta chain) is from a study of shared clonotypes between healthy human individuals. Study-level results: In a few donors, roughly 5.2% of naive CD4 clonotypes appeared in common.

CDR3 length: 13 amino acids. Trimming stripped 3 bases from V and 8 bases from J, with 14 bases between. Per germline, CDR1 SGHTA and CDR2 FQGNSA. TCRdb keeps only in-frame clones here, not all; method: immunoSEQ multiplex PCR. The sample yields millions of clones, 85% to 95% seen once. Of note for this clone: Its matching antigen is unknown.

This chain joins TRBV7-2 and TRBJ2-7, with unresolved D. The sequenced sample was naive CD4+ T cells from PBMCs. Subset in this sample: CD45RA+ positively selected. The TCR sequence derives from a young man in good health. Some clones in this sample may be carry-over from other donors' samples. This chain's CDR3 is CASSFQESMKQYF. DNA of the CDR3: TGTGCCAGCAGCTTTCAGGAGAGTATGAAGCAGTACTTC.